These 21 T cell receptor beta chains share one sample of origin, sequenced in a study of shared clonotypes between healthy human individuals. Repertoires were generated with immunoSEQ multiplex PCR, while TCRdb's copy carries only in-frame clones and drops some. The sample records some 1.5 million clones, nearly 99% being singletons. Sequenced: naive CD4+ T cells sorted from blood. Indicated subset: CD45RA+ positively selected. The receptors were sampled from a man aged 30-40 years in good health.

The chain joins TRBV5-1 to TRBJ1-1; no firm D call. The CDR3 consists of 16 residues. Per germline, CDR1 SGHRS and CDR2 YFSETQ. V lost 0 bases to trimming and J lost 3 bases, with 15 bases between them. As DNA, the CDR3 is TGCGCCAGCAGCTTGGATTTAAGAGGAATGGACACTGAAGCTTTCTTT. Translation: CASSLDLRGMDTEAFF.

The chain employs TRBV11-3 and TRBJ2-7, with no clear D. Trimming took off 3 bases at V and 3 bases at J, with 9 bases between the two ends. This CDR3 comprises 13 residues. The germline V gene encodes CDR1 SGHNT and CDR2 YENEEA. The CDR3 loop is CASSFRADYEQYF. The DNA of the CDR3 is TGTGCCAGCAGCTTCCGGGCCGACTACGAGCAGTACTTC. Combining the CDR3 with reference TRBV11-3 and TRBJ2-7 gives the whole variable domain EAGVVQSPRYKIIEKKQPVAFWCNPISGHNTLYWYLQNLGQGPELLIRYENEEAVDDSQLPKDRFSAERLKGVDSTLKIQPAELGDSAVYLCASSFRADYEQYFGPGTRLTVT.

This clone was seen a single time. The chain is built from TRBV6-5 and TRBJ2-2, with D tentatively TRBD1 or TRBD2 (6 bases each). Germline loops: CDR1 MNHEY, CDR2 SVGAGI. Between the trimmed V and J ends, which lost 3 bases and 6 bases, there was a span of 8 bases. CDR3 length: 13 amino acids. The CDR3 DNA reads as TGTGCCAGCAGTTATCGGGGGCCCGGGGAGCTGTTTTTT. It is translated as CASSYRGPGELFF.

As concerns this clone: The conserved phenylalanine or tryptophan is not found at the CDR3 terminus, so this likely reflects a read error. This sequence joins TRBV4-3 and TRBJ2-3; 10 bases are a match to TRBD2. This CDR3 has 20 residues. V was pared by 2 bases and J by 3 bases, with 17 bases of the junction left unmatched. Germline CDR1 reads LGHNA; CDR2 reads YSLEER. The DNA for the CDR3 is TGCGCCAGCAGCCAACGCCCTGCTAGCGGGAGTCTCGAATTAACAGATACGCAGTATTCT. As protein: CASSQRPASGSLELTDTQYS.

On this clone itself: This same CDR3 is encoded by further DNA sequences in the sample. The chain recombines TRBV20-1 with TRBJ1-1; D gene uncertain. The CDR3 is 11 amino acids. V lost 1 base and J 6 bases, leaving 6 bases between the germline ends. Germline V gene data show CDR1 as DFQATT and CDR2 as SNEGSKA (reference sequence). Here the CDR3 DNA reads TGCAGTGCTAGAGGGGGAGCTGAAGCTTTCTTT. This encodes CSARGGAEAFF.

Note on this clone: This sample also contains other DNA sequences that code for the same CDR3. The chain has TRBV5-4 and TRBJ2-1, with 7 bases matching TRBD2. The CDR3 sequence is 15 residues long. After removal of 0 bases from V and 0 bases from J, the junction contained 0 bases not matched to a gene. Germline V gene sequence: CDR1 SGHNT, CDR2 YYREEE (reference sequence). In DNA form, the CDR3 reads TGTGCCAGCAGCTTGGGCGGGAGCTCCTACAATGAGCAGTTCTTC. Translating it yields CASSLGGSSYNEQFF. Combining the CDR3 with reference TRBV5-4 and TRBJ2-1 gives the whole variable domain ETGVTQSPTHLIKTRGQQVTLRCSSQSGHNTVSWYQQALGQGPQFIFQYYREEENGRGNFPPRFSGLQFPNYSSELNVNALELDDSALYLCASSLGGSSYNEQFFGPGTRLTVL.

V gene TRBV11-2 combines with J gene TRBJ2-5, with D maybe TRBD1 (5 bases). Deletions cut 2 bases from V and 3 bases from J, with 13 bases between. The CDR3 is 15 residues long. Germline CDR1 is SGHAT and CDR2 is FQNNGV. The CDR3 DNA follows: TGTGCCAGCAGCTTACGTTGGGGCAGGGAAGAGACCCAGTACTTC. It codes for CASSLRWGREETQYF.

This chain uses TRBV19 with TRBJ2-7; TRBD1 aligns across 11 bases. Germline loops: CDR1 LNHDA, CDR2 SQIVND (reference sequence). With 1 base clipped from V and 5 bases from J, the junction kept 7 bases outside the gene matches. This CDR3 spans 16 amino acids. CDR3 in DNA: TGTGCCAGTAGTATAGCATCGGGACAGGGGGTGGACGAGCAGTACTTC. Protein: CASSIASGQGVDEQYF.

J is TRBJ2-7 and V is TRBV7-2; TRBD1 aligns across 8 bases. The CDR3 runs to 14 residues. Germline V gene data show CDR1 as SGHTA and CDR2 as FQGNSA. J gave up 0 bases and V 8 bases, and 6 bases lay outside the gene matches. The CDR3 loop reads CASRRQGYSYEQYF. CDR3 nucleotides: TGTGCCAGCCGGAGACAGGGGTACTCCTACGAGCAGTACTTC.

This sequence joins TRBV4-1 and TRBJ1-2; D not certain. In germline, CDR1 is MGHRA, CDR2 YSYEKL. This CDR3 contains 16 residues. V was pared by 0 bases and J by 8 bases, with 19 bases between. The CDR3 DNA reads TGCGCCAGCAGCCAAGAGATCAGGAAGACTTTCGGGGGCTACACCTTC. It encodes CASSQEIRKTFGGYTF.

V gene TRBV5-1 combines with J gene TRBJ2-1; D remains ambiguous. Germline V lookup: CDR1 SGHRS, CDR2 YFSETQ. The CDR3 is made up of 15 amino acids. Between the trimmed V and J ends, which lost 4 bases and 0 bases, there was a span of 11 bases. CDR3 region: CASSTYRASYNEQFF. The CDR3, as DNA: TGCGCCAGCAGCACTTACAGAGCCTCCTACAATGAGCAGTTCTTC.

The chain joins TRBV29-1 to TRBJ2-5, with 12 bases that match TRBD2. The CDR3 totals 18 residues. V gave up 1 base and J gave up 2 bases; unmatched junction bases: 11. Germline-derived CDR1 and CDR2 are SQVTM and ANQGSEA. This CDR3 is CSVEAGLAGTRVQETQYF. CDR3 nucleotide sequence: TGCAGCGTTGAAGCAGGACTAGCGGGAACCAGGGTGCAAGAGACCCAGTACTTC.

This clone is a singleton in its sample. The rearrangement links TRBV20-1 to TRBJ1-1; D is ambiguous. The length of the CDR3 is 11 residues. Germline CDR1 is DFQATT and CDR2 is SNEGSKA (reference sequence). Here the CDR3 DNA reads TGCGGAGCGCGGGTGGTCACTGAAGCTTTCTTT. Translation: CGARVVTEAFF.

V and J are TRBV5-4 and TRBJ1-2; D perhaps matches TRBD1 (5 bases). Trimming left V 5 bases short and J 5 bases short, with 16 bases between. This CDR3 has 14 amino acids. CDR1 and CDR2 (germline): SGHNT, YYREEE (reference sequence). This CDR3 reads CASRGEVGPYGYTF. The CDR3 DNA reads TGTGCCAGCAGGGGGGAGGTGGGGCCGTATGGCTACACCTTC.

The chain employs TRBV5-1 and TRBJ2-7, with D perhaps assigned TRBD1 or TRBD2 (5 bases each). Per the germline V gene, CDR1 is SGHRS and CDR2 is YFSETQ. Between the trimmed V and J ends, which lost 0 bases and 3 bases, there was a span of 16 bases. This CDR3 is 16 amino acids long. CDR3 coding DNA: TGCGCCAGCAGCTTGGCCTTGTTGGGACGGATCTACGAGCAGTACTTC. Its protein product is CASSLALLGRIYEQYF.

This sequence joins TRBV6-5 and TRBJ2-1; 10 positions agree with TRBD2. The J segment lost 0 bases and the V segment lost 6 bases, leaving 2 bases of the junction unmatched. CDR3 size: 15 residues. Germline CDR1 is MNHEY and CDR2 is SVGAGI. The DNA for the CDR3 is TGTGCCAGCAGCTCTAGCGGGGGCTCCTACAATGAGCAGTTCTTC. Translation gives CASSSSGGSYNEQFF.

The rearrangement joins TRBV6-6 to TRBJ1-2, with D hard to call. Germline V gives CDR1 MNHNY, CDR2 SVGAGI (reference sequence). This CDR3 is built from 15 residues. V gave up 5 bases and J gave up 2 bases, with 15 bases separating them. DNA for the CDR3: TGTGCCAGCAGTATAACGGCCTCCCCAAACTATGGCTACACCTTC. This sequence encodes CASSITASPNYGYTF.

This chain joins TRBV2 and TRBJ1-1; 8 bases are a match to TRBD1. V lost 3 bases, J lost 10 bases, and 10 bases stayed unmatched. Germline V gene lookup returns CDR1 SNHLY and CDR2 FYNNEI. The CDR3 totals 14 residues. The CDR3 sequence: CASSDPQGAHGAFF. The DNA of the CDR3 is TGTGCCAGCAGTGATCCCCAGGGGGCCCACGGAGCTTTCTTT.

This rearrangement joins TRBV19 to TRBJ2-7; 7 bases match TRBD1. This CDR3 region has 15 residues. The V gene end was trimmed by 6 bases and the J gene end by 1 base; junction bases not matched to a gene: 9. CDR1 is LNHDA, CDR2 SQIVND, per germline (reference sequence). The CDR3 DNA reads TGTGCCAGTAGATCCCTAAAGGGGGCATCCTACGAGCAGTACTTC. The encoded protein is CASRSLKGASYEQYF.

The chain recombines TRBV14 with TRBJ2-2; no clear D gene. Germline values: CDR1 SGHDN, CDR2 FVKESK. This CDR3 is built from 15 residues. The V gene lost 11 bases and the J gene lost 8 bases, with 24 bases spanning the gap. This chain's CDR3 is CASGKRATDWGELFF. In DNA form, the CDR3 reads TGTGCCTCTGGGAAGAGAGCAACTGATTGGGGGGAGCTGTTTTTT.

This chain links TRBV7-2 with TRBJ1-5; 10 bases are shared with TRBD1. V trimming: 5 bases; J trimming: 4 bases; junction bases outside the gene matches: 5. This CDR3 has 15 amino acids. Looked up from germline, CDR1 is SGHTA and CDR2 is FQGNSA. CDR3 protein: CASSGTGVPNQPQHF. The CDR3 DNA reads as TGTGCCAGCAGCGGGACAGGGGTCCCGAATCAGCCCCAGCATTTT.